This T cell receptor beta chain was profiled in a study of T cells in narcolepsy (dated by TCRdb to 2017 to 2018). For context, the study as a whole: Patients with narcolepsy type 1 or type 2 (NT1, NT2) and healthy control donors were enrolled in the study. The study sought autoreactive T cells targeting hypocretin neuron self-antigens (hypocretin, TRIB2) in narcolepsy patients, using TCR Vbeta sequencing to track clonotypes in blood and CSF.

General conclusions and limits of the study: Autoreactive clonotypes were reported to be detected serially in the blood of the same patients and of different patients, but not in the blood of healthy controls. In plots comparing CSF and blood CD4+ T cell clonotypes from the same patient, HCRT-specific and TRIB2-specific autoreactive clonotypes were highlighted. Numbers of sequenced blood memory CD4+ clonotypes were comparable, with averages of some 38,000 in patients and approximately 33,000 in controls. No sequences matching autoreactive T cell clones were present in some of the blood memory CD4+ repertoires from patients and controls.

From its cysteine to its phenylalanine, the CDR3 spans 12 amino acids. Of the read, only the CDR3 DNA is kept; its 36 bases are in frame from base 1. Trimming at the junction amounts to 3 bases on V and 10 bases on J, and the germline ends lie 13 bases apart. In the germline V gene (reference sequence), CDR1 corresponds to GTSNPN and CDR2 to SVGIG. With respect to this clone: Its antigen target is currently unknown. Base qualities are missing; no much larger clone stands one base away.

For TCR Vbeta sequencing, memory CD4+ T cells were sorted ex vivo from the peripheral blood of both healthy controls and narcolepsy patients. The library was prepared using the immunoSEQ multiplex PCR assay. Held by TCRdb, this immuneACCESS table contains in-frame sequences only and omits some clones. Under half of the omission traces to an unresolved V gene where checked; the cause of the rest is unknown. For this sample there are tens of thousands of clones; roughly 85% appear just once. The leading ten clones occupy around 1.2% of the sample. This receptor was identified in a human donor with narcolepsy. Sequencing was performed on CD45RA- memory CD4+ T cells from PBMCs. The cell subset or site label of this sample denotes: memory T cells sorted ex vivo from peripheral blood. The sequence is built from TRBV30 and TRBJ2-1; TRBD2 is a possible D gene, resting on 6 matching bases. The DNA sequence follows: TGTGCCTGGAGGGAGGGGATGGGGGAGCAGTTCTTC. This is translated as CAWREGMGEQFF. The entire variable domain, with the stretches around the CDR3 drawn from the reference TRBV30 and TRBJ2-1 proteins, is SQTIHQWPATLVQPVGSPLSLECTVEGTSNPNLYWYRQAAGRGLQLLFYSVGIGQISSEVPQNLSASRPQDRQFILSSKKLLLSDSGFYLCAWREGMGEQFFGPGTRLTVL.